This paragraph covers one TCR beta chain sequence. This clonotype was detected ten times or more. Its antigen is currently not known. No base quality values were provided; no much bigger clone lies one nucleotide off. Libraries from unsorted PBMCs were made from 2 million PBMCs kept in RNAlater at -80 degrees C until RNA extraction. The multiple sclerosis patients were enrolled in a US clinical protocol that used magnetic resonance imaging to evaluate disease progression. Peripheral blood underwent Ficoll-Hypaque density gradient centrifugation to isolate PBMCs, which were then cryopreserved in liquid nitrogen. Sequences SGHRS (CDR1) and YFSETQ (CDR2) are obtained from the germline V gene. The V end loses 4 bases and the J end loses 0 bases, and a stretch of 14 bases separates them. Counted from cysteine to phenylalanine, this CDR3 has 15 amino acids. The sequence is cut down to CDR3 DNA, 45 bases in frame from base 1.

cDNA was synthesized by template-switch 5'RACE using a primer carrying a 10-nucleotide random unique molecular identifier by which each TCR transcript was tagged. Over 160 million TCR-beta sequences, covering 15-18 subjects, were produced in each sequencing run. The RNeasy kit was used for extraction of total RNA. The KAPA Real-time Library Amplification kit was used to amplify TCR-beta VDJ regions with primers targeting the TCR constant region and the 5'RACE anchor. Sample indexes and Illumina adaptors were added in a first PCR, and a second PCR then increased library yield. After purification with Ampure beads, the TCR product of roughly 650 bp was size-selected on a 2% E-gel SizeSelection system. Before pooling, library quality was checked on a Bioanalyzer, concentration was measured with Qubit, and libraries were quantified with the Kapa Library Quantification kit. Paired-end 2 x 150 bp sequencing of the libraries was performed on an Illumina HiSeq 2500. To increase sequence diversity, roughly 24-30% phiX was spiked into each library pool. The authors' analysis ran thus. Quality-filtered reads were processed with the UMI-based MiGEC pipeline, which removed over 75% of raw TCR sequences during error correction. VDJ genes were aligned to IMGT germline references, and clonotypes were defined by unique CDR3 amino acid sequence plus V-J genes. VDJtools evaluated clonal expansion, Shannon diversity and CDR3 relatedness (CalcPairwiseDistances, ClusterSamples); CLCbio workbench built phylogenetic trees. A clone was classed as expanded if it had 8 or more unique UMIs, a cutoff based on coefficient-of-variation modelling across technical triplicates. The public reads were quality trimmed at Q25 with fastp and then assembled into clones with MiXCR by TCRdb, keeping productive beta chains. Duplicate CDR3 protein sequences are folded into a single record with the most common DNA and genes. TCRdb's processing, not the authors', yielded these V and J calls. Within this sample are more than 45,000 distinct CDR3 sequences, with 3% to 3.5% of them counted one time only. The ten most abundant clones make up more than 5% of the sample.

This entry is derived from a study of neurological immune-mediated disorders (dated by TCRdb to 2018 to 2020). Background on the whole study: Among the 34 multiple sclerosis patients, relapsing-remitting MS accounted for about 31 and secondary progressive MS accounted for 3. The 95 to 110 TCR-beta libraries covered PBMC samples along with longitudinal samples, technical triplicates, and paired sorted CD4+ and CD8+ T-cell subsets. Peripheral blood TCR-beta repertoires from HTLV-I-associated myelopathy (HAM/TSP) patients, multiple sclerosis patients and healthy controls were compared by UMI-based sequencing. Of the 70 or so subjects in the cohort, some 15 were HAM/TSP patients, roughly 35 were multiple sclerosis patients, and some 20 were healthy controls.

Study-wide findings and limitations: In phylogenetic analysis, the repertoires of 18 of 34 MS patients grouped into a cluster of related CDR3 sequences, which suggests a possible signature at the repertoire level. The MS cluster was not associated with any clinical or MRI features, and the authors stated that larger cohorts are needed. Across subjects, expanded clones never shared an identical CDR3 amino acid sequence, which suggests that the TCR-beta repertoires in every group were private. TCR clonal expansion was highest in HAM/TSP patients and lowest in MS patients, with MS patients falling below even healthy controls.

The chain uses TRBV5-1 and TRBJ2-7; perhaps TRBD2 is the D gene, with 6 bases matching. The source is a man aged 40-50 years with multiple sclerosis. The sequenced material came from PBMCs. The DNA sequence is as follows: TGCGCCAGCAGCCCTACCGGCGGGGACTCCTACGAGCAGTACTTC. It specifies CASSPTGGDSYEQYF.